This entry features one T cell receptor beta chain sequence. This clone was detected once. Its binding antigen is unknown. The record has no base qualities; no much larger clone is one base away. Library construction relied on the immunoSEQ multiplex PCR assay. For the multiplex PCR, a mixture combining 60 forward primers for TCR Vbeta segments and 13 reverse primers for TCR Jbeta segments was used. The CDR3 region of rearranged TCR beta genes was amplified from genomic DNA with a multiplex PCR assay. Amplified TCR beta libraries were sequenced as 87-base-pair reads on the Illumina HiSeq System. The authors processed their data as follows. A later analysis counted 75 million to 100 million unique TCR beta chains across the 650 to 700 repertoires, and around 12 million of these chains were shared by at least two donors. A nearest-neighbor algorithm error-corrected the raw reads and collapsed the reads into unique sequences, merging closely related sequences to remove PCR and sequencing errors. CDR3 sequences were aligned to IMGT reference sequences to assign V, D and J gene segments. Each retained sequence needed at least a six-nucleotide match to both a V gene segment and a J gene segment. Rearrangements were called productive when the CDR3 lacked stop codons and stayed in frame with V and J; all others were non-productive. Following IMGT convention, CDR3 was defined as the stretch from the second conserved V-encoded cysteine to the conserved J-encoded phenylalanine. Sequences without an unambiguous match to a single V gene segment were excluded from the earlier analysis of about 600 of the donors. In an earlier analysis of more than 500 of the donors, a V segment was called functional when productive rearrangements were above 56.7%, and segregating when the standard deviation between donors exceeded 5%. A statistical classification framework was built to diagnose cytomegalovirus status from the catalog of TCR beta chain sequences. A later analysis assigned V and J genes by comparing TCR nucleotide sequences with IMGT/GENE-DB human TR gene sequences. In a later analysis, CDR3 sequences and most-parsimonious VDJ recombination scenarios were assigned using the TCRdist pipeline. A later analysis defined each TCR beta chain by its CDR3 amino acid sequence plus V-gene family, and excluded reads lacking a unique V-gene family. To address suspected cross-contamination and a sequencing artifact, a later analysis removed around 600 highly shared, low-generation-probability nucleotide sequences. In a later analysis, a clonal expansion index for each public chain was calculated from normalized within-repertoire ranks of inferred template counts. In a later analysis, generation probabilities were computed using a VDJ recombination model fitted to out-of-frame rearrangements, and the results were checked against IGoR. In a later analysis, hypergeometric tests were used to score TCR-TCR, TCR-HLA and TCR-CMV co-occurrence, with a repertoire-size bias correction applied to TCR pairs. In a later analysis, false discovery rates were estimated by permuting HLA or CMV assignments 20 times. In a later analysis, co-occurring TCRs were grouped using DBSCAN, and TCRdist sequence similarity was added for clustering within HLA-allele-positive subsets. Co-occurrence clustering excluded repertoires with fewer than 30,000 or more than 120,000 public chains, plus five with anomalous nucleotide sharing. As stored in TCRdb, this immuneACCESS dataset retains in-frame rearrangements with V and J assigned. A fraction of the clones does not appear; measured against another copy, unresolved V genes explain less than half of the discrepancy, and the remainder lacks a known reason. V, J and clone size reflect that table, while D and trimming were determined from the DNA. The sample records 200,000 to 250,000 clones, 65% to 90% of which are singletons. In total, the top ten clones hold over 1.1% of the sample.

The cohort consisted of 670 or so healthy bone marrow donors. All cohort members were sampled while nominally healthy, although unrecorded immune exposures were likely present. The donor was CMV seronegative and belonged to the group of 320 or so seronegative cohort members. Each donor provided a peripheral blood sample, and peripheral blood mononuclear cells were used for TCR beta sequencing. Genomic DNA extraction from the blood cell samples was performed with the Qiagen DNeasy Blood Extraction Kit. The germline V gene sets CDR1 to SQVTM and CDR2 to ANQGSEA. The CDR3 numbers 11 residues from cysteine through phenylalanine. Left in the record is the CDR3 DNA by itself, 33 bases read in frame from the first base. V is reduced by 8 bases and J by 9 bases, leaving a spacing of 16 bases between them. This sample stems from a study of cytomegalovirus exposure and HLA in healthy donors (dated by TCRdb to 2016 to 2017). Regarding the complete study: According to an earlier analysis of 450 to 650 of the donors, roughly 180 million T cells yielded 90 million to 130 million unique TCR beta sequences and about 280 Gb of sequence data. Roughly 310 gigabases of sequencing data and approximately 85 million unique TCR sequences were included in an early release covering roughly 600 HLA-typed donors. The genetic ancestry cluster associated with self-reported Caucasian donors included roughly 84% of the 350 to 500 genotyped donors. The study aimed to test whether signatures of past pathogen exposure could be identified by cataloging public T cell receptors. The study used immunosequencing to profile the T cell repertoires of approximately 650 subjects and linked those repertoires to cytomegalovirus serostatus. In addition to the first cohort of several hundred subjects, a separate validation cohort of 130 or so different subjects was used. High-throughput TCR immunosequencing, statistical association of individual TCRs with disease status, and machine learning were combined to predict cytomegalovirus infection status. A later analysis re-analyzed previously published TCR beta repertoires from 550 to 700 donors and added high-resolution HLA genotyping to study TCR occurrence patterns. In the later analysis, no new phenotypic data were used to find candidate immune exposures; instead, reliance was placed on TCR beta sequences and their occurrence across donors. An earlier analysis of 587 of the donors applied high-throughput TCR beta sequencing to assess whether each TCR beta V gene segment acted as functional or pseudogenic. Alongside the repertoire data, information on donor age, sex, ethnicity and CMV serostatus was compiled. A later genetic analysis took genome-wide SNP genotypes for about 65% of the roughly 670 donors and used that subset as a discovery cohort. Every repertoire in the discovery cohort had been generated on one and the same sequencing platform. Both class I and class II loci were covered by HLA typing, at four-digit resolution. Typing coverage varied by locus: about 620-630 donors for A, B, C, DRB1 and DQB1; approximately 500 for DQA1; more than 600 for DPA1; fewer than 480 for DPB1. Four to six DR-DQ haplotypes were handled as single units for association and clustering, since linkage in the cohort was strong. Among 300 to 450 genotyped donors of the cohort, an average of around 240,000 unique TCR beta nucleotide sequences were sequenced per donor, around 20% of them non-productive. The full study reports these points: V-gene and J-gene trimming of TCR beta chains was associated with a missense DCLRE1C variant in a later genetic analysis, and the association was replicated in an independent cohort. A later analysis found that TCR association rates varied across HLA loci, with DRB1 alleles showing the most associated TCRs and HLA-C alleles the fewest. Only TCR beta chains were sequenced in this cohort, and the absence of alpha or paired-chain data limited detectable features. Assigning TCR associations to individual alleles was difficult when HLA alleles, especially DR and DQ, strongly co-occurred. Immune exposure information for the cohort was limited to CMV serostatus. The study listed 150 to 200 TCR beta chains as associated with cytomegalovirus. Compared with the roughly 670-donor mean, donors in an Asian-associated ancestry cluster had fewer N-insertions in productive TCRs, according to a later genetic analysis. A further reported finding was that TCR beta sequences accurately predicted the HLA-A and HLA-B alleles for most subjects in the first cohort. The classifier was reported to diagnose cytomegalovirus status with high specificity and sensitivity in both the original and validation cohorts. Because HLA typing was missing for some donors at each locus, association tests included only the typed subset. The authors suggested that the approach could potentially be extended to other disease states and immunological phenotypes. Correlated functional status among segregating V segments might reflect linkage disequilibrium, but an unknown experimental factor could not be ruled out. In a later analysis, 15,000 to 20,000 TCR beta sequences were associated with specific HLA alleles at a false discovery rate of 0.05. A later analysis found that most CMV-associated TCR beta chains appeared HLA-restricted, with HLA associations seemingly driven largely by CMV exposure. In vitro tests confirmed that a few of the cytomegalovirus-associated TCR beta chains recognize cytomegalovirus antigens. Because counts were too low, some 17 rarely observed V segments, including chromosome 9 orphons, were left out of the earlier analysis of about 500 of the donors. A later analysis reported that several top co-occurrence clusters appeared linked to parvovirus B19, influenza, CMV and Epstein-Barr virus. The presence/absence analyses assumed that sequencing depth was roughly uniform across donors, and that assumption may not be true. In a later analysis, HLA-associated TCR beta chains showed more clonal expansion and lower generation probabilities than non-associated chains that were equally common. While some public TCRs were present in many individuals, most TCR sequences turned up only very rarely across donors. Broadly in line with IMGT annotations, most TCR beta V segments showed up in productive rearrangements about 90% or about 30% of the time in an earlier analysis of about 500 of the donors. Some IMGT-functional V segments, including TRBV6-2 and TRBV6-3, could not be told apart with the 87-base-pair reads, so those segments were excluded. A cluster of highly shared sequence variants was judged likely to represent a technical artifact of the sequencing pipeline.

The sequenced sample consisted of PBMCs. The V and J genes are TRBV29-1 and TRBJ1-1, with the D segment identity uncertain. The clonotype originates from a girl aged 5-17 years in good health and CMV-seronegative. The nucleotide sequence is TGCAGCATCCTTCTTCAGGTTCAAGCTTTCTTT. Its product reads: CSILLQVQAFF.